The rows below give T cell receptor beta chains drawn from one sample of a study of T cells in Graves' hyperthyroidism and ophthalmopathy. TCRdb re-derived calls from the multiplex PCR reads in MiXCR, one entry per CDR3 protein. The table records approximately 560,000 distinct CDR3 sequences, approximately 44% of them present only once. Sequenced material: peripheral blood or thyroid tissue (not recorded which). The source is a woman aged 18-30 years with Graves' hyperthyroidism. CDR3s include the opening cysteine and the closing phenylalanine or tryptophan. The D gene is left open where the match is weak. Not every row has a clone size; where given, it reads once, few, many or a size class.

d_gene: NA
abundance: NA
j_gene: TRBJ2-2
v_gene: TRBV11-2
CDR3aa: CASSSGPRELFF
CDR3nt: TGTGCCAGCAGCTCTGGTCCTAGGGAGCTGTTTTTT

d_gene: NA
abundance: few
j_gene: TRBJ1-5
v_gene: TRBV7-4
CDR3aa: CASSFEAPNQPQHF
CDR3nt: TGTGCCAGCAGCTTCGAGGCCCCCAATCAGCCCCAGCATTTT

d_gene: NA
abundance: NA
j_gene: TRBJ1-1
v_gene: TRBV20-1
CDR3aa: CSARDRGRVNTEAFF
CDR3nt: TGCAGTGCTAGAGATCGCGGCAGGGTGAACACTGAAGCTTTCTTT

d_gene: TRBD1
abundance: NA
j_gene: TRBJ1-3
v_gene: TRBV2
CDR3aa: CASSIGQGRNTIYF
CDR3nt: TGTGCCAGCAGCATCGGACAGGGTAGAAACACCATATATTTT

d_gene: NA
abundance: once
j_gene: TRBJ1-1
v_gene: TRBV2
CDR3aa: CASSSLAGPSYTEAFF
CDR3nt: TGTGCCAGCAGCTCGCTTGCGGGGCCGAGTTACACTGAAGCTTTCTTT

d_gene: NA
abundance: few
j_gene: TRBJ1-3
v_gene: TRBV19
CDR3aa: CASRAQNSGNTIYF
CDR3nt: TGTGCTAGTAGGGCACAGAACTCTGGAAACACCATATATTTT

d_gene: NA
abundance: once
j_gene: TRBJ1-1
v_gene: TRBV12-3/TRBV12-4
CDR3aa: CASSVSVISEAFF
CDR3nt: TGTGCCAGTTCAGTTTCGGTGATCTCTGAAGCTTTCTTT

d_gene: NA
abundance: NA
j_gene: TRBJ2-7
v_gene: TRBV20-1
CDR3aa: CSARIQASKYEQYF
CDR3nt: TGCAGTGCTAGGATCCAGGCTAGTAAGTACGAGCAGTACTTC

d_gene: NA
abundance: few
j_gene: TRBJ1-2
v_gene: TRBV6-4
CDR3aa: CAAGEGYGYTF
CDR3nt: TGTGCCGCGGGCGAAGGCTATGGCTACACCTTC

d_gene: TRBD1
abundance: NA
j_gene: TRBJ1-6
v_gene: TRBV12-3/TRBV12-4
CDR3aa: CASSLSRTGHSPLLF
CDR3nt: TGTGCCAGCAGTTTAAGTCGGACAGGGCACTCACCCCTCCTCTTT

d_gene: NA
abundance: NA
j_gene: TRBJ1-5
v_gene: TRBV7-8
CDR3aa: CASSLVANQPQHF
CDR3nt: TGTGCCAGCAGCTTAGTAGCAAATCAGCCCCAGCATTTT

d_gene: TRBD1
abundance: NA
j_gene: TRBJ1-6
v_gene: TRBV7-9
CDR3aa: CASTETGTSPLHF
CDR3nt: TGTGCCAGCACGGAGACAGGGACATCACCCCTCCACTTT

d_gene: NA
abundance: many
j_gene: TRBJ2-6
v_gene: TRBV24-1
CDR3aa: CATSNGANVLTF
CDR3nt: TGTGCCACCAGTAATGGGGCCAACGTCCTGACTTTC

d_gene: NA
abundance: few
j_gene: TRBJ1-6
v_gene: TRBV20-1
CDR3aa: CSARDPYGGNSPLHF
CDR3nt: TGCAGTGCTAGAGACCCGTACGGGGGAAATTCACCCCTCCACTTT

d_gene: NA
abundance: many
j_gene: TRBJ1-5
v_gene: TRBV10-2
CDR3aa: CASKGASNQPQHF
CDR3nt: TGCGCCAGCAAAGGGGCGAGCAATCAGCCCCAGCATTTT

d_gene: NA
abundance: once
j_gene: TRBJ2-6
v_gene: TRBV15
CDR3aa: CATSSPRGGANVLTF
CDR3nt: TGTGCCACCAGCAGCCCGCGCGGTGGGGCCAACGTCCTGACTTTC

d_gene: NA
abundance: NA
j_gene: TRBJ2-7
v_gene: TRBV5-1
CDR3aa: CASSQDPRYEQYF
CDR3nt: TGCGCCAGCAGCCAAGATCCCCGGTACGAGCAGTACTTC

d_gene: NA
abundance: few
j_gene: TRBJ2-5
v_gene: TRBV7-2
CDR3aa: CASSLVEGVGLETQYF
CDR3nt: TGTGCCAGCAGCTTGGTGGAGGGTGTCGGATTGGAGACCCAGTACTTC

d_gene: TRBD2
abundance: few
j_gene: TRBJ2-7
v_gene: TRBV25-1
CDR3aa: CASSYSISSGTTYF
CDR3nt: TGTGCCAGCAGTTACTCGATTTCTAGCGGGACAACGTACTTC

d_gene: NA
abundance: few
j_gene: TRBJ1-2
v_gene: TRBV7-8
CDR3aa: CASSPTATGGYGYTF
CDR3nt: TGTGCCAGCAGCCCAACGGCTACCGGAGGCTATGGCTACACCTTC

d_gene: NA
abundance: few
j_gene: TRBJ1-5
v_gene: TRBV4-1
CDR3aa: CASSQDERGRQPQHF
CDR3nt: TGCGCCAGCAGCCAAGATGAGAGGGGCAGACAGCCCCAGCATTTT

d_gene: NA
abundance: few
j_gene: TRBJ2-2
v_gene: TRBV19
CDR3aa: CASSITNTGELFF
CDR3nt: TGTGCCAGTAGTATTACGAACACCGGGGAGCTGTTTTTT

d_gene: NA
abundance: many
j_gene: TRBJ1-1
v_gene: TRBV2
CDR3aa: CASRGHEAFF
CDR3nt: TGTGCCAGCAGGGGACATGAAGCTTTCTTT

d_gene: NA
abundance: NA
j_gene: TRBJ1-4
v_gene: TRBV7-6
CDR3aa: CASSQRGAFEKLFF
CDR3nt: TGTGCCAGCAGTCAGAGGGGGGCTTTCGAAAAACTGTTTTTT

d_gene: NA
abundance: few
j_gene: TRBJ1-4
v_gene: TRBV12-3/TRBV12-4
CDR3aa: CASSFESVVTNEKLFF
CDR3nt: TGTGCCAGCAGTTTCGAGAGTGTAGTCACTAATGAAAAACTGTTTTTT

d_gene: NA
abundance: many
j_gene: TRBJ1-1
v_gene: TRBV2
CDR3aa: CASSKVPNTEAFF
CDR3nt: TGTGCCAGCAGCAAGGTGCCGAACACTGAAGCTTTCTTT

d_gene: TRBD1
abundance: NA
j_gene: TRBJ2-5
v_gene: TRBV7-9
CDR3aa: CASSPEWKGTEEETQYF
CDR3nt: TGTGCCAGCAGCCCGGAGTGGAAGGGGACAGAAGAAGAGACCCAGTACTTC

d_gene: NA
abundance: NA
j_gene: TRBJ1-4
v_gene: TRBV20-1
CDR3aa: CSARTGGGEKLFF
CDR3nt: TGCAGTGCTAGAACAGGCGGGGGAGAAAAACTGTTTTTT

d_gene: NA
abundance: NA
j_gene: TRBJ2-7
v_gene: TRBV12-3/TRBV12-4
CDR3aa: CASSLLGRMILEQYF
CDR3nt: TGTGCCAGCAGTTTATTGGGCCGCATGATTCTCGAGCAGTACTTC

d_gene: NA
abundance: few
j_gene: TRBJ2-7
v_gene: TRBV7-6
CDR3aa: CASSGQFLGEQYF
CDR3nt: TGTGCCAGCAGCGGACAGTTCCTAGGCGAGCAGTACTTC

d_gene: TRBD2
abundance: NA
j_gene: TRBJ2-2
v_gene: TRBV19
CDR3aa: CASSITSGSPGELFF
CDR3nt: TGTGCCAGTAGTATAACTAGCGGGAGTCCCGGGGAGCTGTTTTTT

d_gene: TRBD1
abundance: NA
j_gene: TRBJ1-2
v_gene: TRBV25-1
CDR3aa: CARGQGEGYTF
CDR3nt: TGTGCTAGAGGACAGGGTGAGGGCTACACCTTC

d_gene: TRBD1
abundance: many
j_gene: TRBJ1-2
v_gene: TRBV10-3
CDR3aa: CAIRKGTGDGYTF
CDR3nt: TGTGCCATCAGGAAAGGGACAGGGGATGGCTACACCTTC

d_gene: NA
abundance: many
j_gene: TRBJ1-5
v_gene: TRBV24-1
CDR3aa: CATARGPYNQPQHF
CDR3nt: TGTGCCACCGCAAGAGGACCGTACAATCAGCCCCAGCATTTT

d_gene: NA
abundance: NA
j_gene: TRBJ2-7
v_gene: TRBV7-6
CDR3aa: CASSRGVAYEQYF
CDR3nt: TGTGCCAGCAGCAGGGGGGTAGCCTACGAGCAGTACTTC

d_gene: NA
abundance: NA
j_gene: TRBJ2-7
v_gene: TRBV29-1
CDR3aa: CSVEDSSEQYF
CDR3nt: TGCAGCGTTGAGGACAGTTCCGAGCAGTACTTC

d_gene: NA
abundance: NA
j_gene: TRBJ2-5
v_gene: TRBV13
CDR3aa: CASSRTRGQGETQYF
CDR3nt: TGTGCCAGCAGCCGCACAAGAGGGCAGGGGGAGACCCAGTACTTC

d_gene: NA
abundance: NA
j_gene: TRBJ1-1
v_gene: TRBV10-3
CDR3aa: CASSPRDGNTEAFF
CDR3nt: TGTGCCAGCTCACCCCGGGACGGGAACACTGAAGCTTTCTTT

d_gene: TRBD2
abundance: NA
j_gene: TRBJ2-3
v_gene: TRBV15
CDR3aa: CATSRADLAVSTDTQYF
CDR3nt: TGTGCCACCAGCAGAGCGGATCTAGCGGTTAGCACAGATACGCAGTATTTT

d_gene: NA
abundance: many
j_gene: TRBJ1-5
v_gene: TRBV7-6
CDR3aa: CASSGGSNQPQHF
CDR3nt: TGTGCCAGCAGCGGGGGTAGCAATCAGCCCCAGCATTTT

d_gene: NA
abundance: NA
j_gene: TRBJ1-3
v_gene: TRBV5-1
CDR3aa: CASTTHGTTGNTIYF
CDR3nt: TGCGCCAGCACCACTCATGGGACGACGGGAAACACCATATATTTT

d_gene: NA
abundance: NA
j_gene: TRBJ2-2
v_gene: TRBV9
CDR3aa: CASSNINTGELFF
CDR3nt: TGTGCCAGCAGCAACATAAACACCGGGGAGCTGTTTTTT